This T cell receptor beta chain was obtained from a study of CD4+ T cells in melanoma. CDR1 is KGHSH and CDR2 is LQKENI in the germline V gene. Trimming removed 2 bases at V and 1 base at J, with 5 bases between. The CDR3 runs to 13 residues. As for this clone: As yet, its antigen is unknown.

Measured with immunoSEQ multiplex PCR; TCRdb has only the in-frame clones, and not every one. The data show over 100,000 clones, 92% seen once. Study outcomes and limitations: CD8+ T cell, macrophage and B cell function reportedly correlated with neoantigen-specific CD4+ T cells. Diverse differentiation states were reported for melanoma neoantigen-specific CD4+ T cells.

The clonotype was recovered from a human donor with melanoma. Input material: peripheral blood. The V gene is TRBV18, the J gene TRBJ1-1; unclear D gene. The CDR3 DNA reads TGTGCCAGCTCACCAAACGGGAACACTGAAGCTTTCTTT. Translated, it gives CASSPNGNTEAFF.